These T cell receptor beta chains were read from a single sample in a study of T cell responses to AZD1222 COVID-19 vaccine. TCRdb's table, derived via immunoSEQ multiplex PCR, lists solely in-frame clones and lacks some. The table shows around 120,000 clones, with more than 75% occurring only once. The sample consisted of peripheral blood, taken on day 0 of AZD1222 vaccination. Every receptor here comes from an adult in good health. The CDR3 runs from the conserved cysteine through the conserved F or W. The order of the fields is J gene, V gene, CDR3 protein.

>TRBJ2-7|TRBV20-1
CSARILGEQYF
>TRBJ2-3|TRBV18
CASSRLTSGITDTQYF
>TRBJ1-2|TRBV10-3
CAISESDNYGYTF
>TRBJ2-2|TRBV5-1
CASSFGLQVGELFF
>TRBJ1-1|TRBV10-3
CAISDFAVGDEAFF
>TRBJ2-7|TRBV5-1
CASSLAATGGSYEQYF
>TRBJ2-2|TRBV7-2
CASSQGLAGTGELFF
>TRBJ1-1|TRBV4-2
CASSQEYTEAFF
>TRBJ2-1|TRBV4-3
CASSQAHGTYNEQFF
>TRBJ2-1|TRBV7-6
CASSSGQGARNEQFF
>TRBJ2-7|TRBV6-6
CASSYWDRSYEQYF
>TRBJ2-6|TRBV7-9
CASSRVAGANVLTF
>NA|TRBV4-3
CASSQDRGTQYF
>TRBJ1-2|TRBV5-1
CASSRDSNYGYTF
>TRBJ1-4|TRBV18
CASSPTGLEKLFF
>TRBJ1-1|TRBV29-1
CSVGGDLSFRTEAFF
>TRBJ2-7|TRBV6-1
CASSEGEEAYEQYF
>TRBJ1-2|TRBV7-8
CASSSATGALINYGYTF
>TRBJ1-1|TRBV14
CASSKGRTEAFF
>TRBJ2-7|TRBV3-1/TRBV3-2
CASSHWRGAEDEQYF
>TRBJ1-5|TRBV10-3
CAISEIGNQPQHF
>TRBJ2-7|TRBV5-4
CASSAGLAGAFSYEQYF
>TRBJ1-2|TRBV27
CASSSNSGLRYGYTF
>TRBJ1-5|TRBV28
CASSLFGPQHF
>TRBJ2-7|TRBV9
CASSVGQGQWGEQYF
>TRBJ1-4|TRBV12-3/TRBV12-4
CASSPDSEKLFF
>TRBJ2-7|TRBV4-3
CASSPGTGAFYEQYF